The next 10 T cell receptor beta chains were all read from a single sample in a study of T cells in localized non-small cell lung cancer. Sequenced by immunoSEQ multiplex PCR; TCRdb stores in-frame clones only, minus some. Among roughly 39,000 clones listed, roughly 86% were seen once. The sample in question was peripheral blood, obtained before any cancer treatment. The receptors derive from a man aged 18 to 49 with stage I lung adenocarcinoma.

The chain combines TRBV5-1 with TRBJ1-6; 7 bases align to TRBD1. V was pared by 0 bases and J by 6 bases, with 6 bases of the junction left unmatched. The CDR3 length is 16 residues. The V gene's germline CDR1 is SGHRS and CDR2 YFSETQ. The CDR3 is CASSLGGGDSNSPLHF. The CDR3 nucleotides are TGCGCCAGCAGCTTGGGCGGGGGGGACAGTAATTCACCCCTCCACTTT.

The chain employs TRBV25-1 and TRBJ2-6; D is ambiguous. Trimming took 4 bases from V and 0 from J, leaving 13 bases between them. From germline, CDR1 is MGHDK and CDR2 SYGVNS. The CDR3 contains 17 residues. CDR3 DNA sequence: TGTGCCAGCAGTGTGTATCGTCGGCCCTCTGGGGCCAACGTCCTGACTTTC. This translates into CASSVYRRPSGANVLTF. The variable domain in full, with the rest retrieved from reference TRBV25-1 and TRBJ2-6, is EADIYQTPRYLVIGTGKKITLECSQTMGHDKMYWYQQDPGMELHLIHYSYGVNSTEKGDLSSESTVSRIRTEHFPLTLESARPSHTSQYLCASSVYRRPSGANVLTFGAGSRLTVL.

This clone was recorded a few times. This chain joins TRBV5-1 and TRBJ1-1; D gene uncertain. The CDR3 is made up of 11 amino acids. Germline V CDR1 and CDR2: SGHRS, YFSETQ. V lost 5 bases, J lost 5 bases, and 7 bases lay in between. The CDR3 DNA is TGCGCCAGCAGGATGGAGACTGAAGCTTTCTTT. Translation gives CASRMETEAFF.

This rearrangement joins TRBV6-1 to TRBJ2-7; 8 bases align to TRBD2. Germline lookup yields CDR1 MNHNS and CDR2 SASEGT. V lost 8 bases, J lost 4 bases, and 7 bases stayed unmatched. The CDR3 runs 13 residues. CDR3 coding DNA: TGTGCCAGCGTGGGGACTAGACAATACGAGCAGTACTTC. Its translation: CASVGTRQYEQYF.

The chain has TRBV4-1 and TRBJ2-2; 7 nucleotides agree with TRBD1. V lost 1 base to trimming and J lost 3 bases; unmatched junction nucleotides: 11. Germline lookup yields CDR1 MGHRA and CDR2 YSYEKL. The CDR3 covers 18 residues. The CDR3 region is CASSQVVPTGMDTGELFF. The CDR3 DNA reads as TGCGCCAGCAGCCAAGTCGTCCCGACAGGGATGGACACCGGGGAGCTGTTTTTT.

This clone has only a few counts. The V and J genes are TRBV29-1 and TRBJ1-1; no clear D. The CDR3 spans 12 residues. Germline V gene sequence: CDR1 SQVTM, CDR2 ANQGSEA. Between the trimmed V and J ends, which lost 3 bases and 0 bases, there was a span of 5 bases. Here the CDR3 DNA reads TGCAGCGTTGACAACATGAACACTGAAGCTTTCTTT. This codes for CSVDNMNTEAFF.

V usage is TRBV18 and J usage is TRBJ1-5, with a weak D call TRBD1 (6 bases). Germline V gene data show CDR1 as KGHSH and CDR2 as LQKENI. Deletions cut 3 bases from V and 3 bases from J, with 9 bases between. The CDR3 spans 14 residues. The chain's CDR3 is CASSPAGVNQPQHF. The CDR3 DNA follows: TGTGCCAGCTCACCCGCAGGGGTCAATCAGCCCCAGCATTTT.

This chain links TRBV9 with TRBJ2-5, with a tentative D call TRBD2 (5 bases). The CDR3 is made up of 14 amino acids. With 4 bases removed from V and 0 bases from J, the gap between germline ends came to 10 bases. Per the germline V gene, CDR1 is SGDLS and CDR2 is YYNGEE. This chain's CDR3 is CASSSGLNQETQYF. CDR3 DNA sequence: TGTGCCAGCAGCTCTGGACTGAACCAAGAGACCCAGTACTTC. The full variable domain, rest sourced from reference TRBV9 and TRBJ2-5, is DSGVTQTPKHLITATGQRVTLRCSPRSGDLSVYWYQQSLDQGLQFLIQYYNGEERAKGNILERFSAQQFPDLHSELNLSSLELGDSALYFCASSSGLNQETQYFGPGTRLLVL.

This clone was observed a few times. The chain uses TRBV27 and TRBJ1-5; possible D gene TRBD1, 5 bases. V was cut by 0 bases and J by 2 bases, with 5 bases left in between. The germline CDR1 and CDR2 sequences are MNHEY and SMNVEV (reference sequence). The CDR3 covers 14 residues. The CDR3, as DNA: TGTGCCAGCAGTTTATCAGGGGGCAATCAGCCCCAGCATTTT. Translation gives CASSLSGGNQPQHF.

J is TRBJ2-7 and V is TRBV6-5; D is perhaps TRBD1 or TRBD2 (5 bases each). The CDR3 contains 14 residues. Germline V gene sequence: CDR1 MNHEY, CDR2 SVGAGI. V dropped 6 bases and J dropped 2 bases, with 14 bases sitting between them. CDR3 DNA sequence: TGTGCCAGCAGGCAACCGGGACGTACCTACGAGCAGTACTTC. Its protein product is CASRQPGRTYEQYF.